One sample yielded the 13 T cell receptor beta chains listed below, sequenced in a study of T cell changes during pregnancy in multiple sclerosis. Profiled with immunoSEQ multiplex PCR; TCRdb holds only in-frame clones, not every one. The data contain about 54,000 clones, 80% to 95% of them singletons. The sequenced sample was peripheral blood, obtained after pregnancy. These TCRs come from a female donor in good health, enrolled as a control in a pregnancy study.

The CDR3: CASNSLGAPSGYTF. In DNA, the CDR3 is TGTGCCAGCAACAGCTTGGGGGCGCCGTCTGGCTACACCTTC. V gene TRBV6-5 combines with J gene TRBJ1-2; tentatively, D is TRBD1 (6 bases). CDR1 MNHEY and CDR2 SVGAGI come from the germline V gene. CDR3 length equals 14 residues. V lost 7 bases, J lost 7 bases, and 19 bases lay in between.

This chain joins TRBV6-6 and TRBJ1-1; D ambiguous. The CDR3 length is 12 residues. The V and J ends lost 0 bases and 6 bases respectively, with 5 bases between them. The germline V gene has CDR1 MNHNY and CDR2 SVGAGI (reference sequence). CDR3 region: CASSYSSPEAFF. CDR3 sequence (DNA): TGTGCCAGCAGTTACTCCTCCCCTGAAGCTTTCTTT.

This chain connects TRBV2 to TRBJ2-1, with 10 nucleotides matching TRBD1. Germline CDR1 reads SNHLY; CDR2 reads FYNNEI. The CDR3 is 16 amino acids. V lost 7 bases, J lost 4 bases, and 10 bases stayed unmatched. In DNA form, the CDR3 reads TGTGCCAGCACAACCGGACAGGGGGATAGTTACAATGAGCAGTTCTTC. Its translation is CASTTGQGDSYNEQFF.

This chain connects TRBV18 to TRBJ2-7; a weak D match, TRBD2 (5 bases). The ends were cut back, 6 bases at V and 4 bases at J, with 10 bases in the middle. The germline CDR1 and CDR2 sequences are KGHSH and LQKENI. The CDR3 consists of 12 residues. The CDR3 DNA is TGTGCCAGCTCTCACCCGGGGTACGAGCAGTACTTC. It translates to CASSHPGYEQYF.

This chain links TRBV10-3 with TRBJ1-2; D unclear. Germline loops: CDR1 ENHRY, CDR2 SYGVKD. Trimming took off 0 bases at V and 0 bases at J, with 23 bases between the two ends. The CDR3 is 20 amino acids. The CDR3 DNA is TGTGCCATCAGTGAGTCGTCCCCTTCGGGAGGGAGTGGTGCTAACTATGGCTACACCTTC. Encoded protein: CAISESSPSGGSGANYGYTF.

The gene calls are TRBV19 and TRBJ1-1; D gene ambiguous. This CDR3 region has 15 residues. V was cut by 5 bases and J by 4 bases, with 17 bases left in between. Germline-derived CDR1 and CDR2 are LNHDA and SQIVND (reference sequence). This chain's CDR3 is CASSLLYTGSTEAFF. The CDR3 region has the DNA TGTGCCAGTAGTCTACTGTATACTGGGAGCACTGAAGCTTTCTTT.

Here the CDR3 DNA reads TGTGCCAGCAGTGAGCTAGCGGGAGCGGAGGGGTACAATGAGCAGTTCTTC. Translated, it gives CASSELAGAEGYNEQFF. The V call is TRBV6-1, the J call TRBJ2-1; TRBD2 matches at 10 bases. The CDR3 sequence is 17 residues long. Unmatched junction bases numbered 9, after V lost 3 bases and J lost 4 bases. Germline CDR1 reads MNHNS; CDR2 reads SASEGT.

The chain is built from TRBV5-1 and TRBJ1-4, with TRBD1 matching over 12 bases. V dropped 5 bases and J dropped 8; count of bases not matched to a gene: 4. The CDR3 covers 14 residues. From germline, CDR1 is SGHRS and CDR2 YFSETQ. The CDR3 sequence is CASRSGTGGEKLFF. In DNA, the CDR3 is TGCGCCAGCAGATCCGGGACAGGGGGCGAAAAACTGTTTTTT. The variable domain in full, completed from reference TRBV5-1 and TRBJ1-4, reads KAGVTQTPRYLIKTRGQQVTLSCSPISGHRSVSWYQQTPGQGLQFLFEYFSETQRNKGNFPGRFSGRQFSNSRSEMNVSTLELGDSALYLCASRSGTGGEKLFFGSGTQLSVL.

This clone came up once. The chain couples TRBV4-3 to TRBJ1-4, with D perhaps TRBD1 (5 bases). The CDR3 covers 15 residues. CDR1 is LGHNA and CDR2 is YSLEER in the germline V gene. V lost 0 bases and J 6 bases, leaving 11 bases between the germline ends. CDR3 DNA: TGCGCCAGCAGCCAAGATGGCCGGGGGGATGAAAAACTGTTTTTT. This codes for CASSQDGRGDEKLFF.

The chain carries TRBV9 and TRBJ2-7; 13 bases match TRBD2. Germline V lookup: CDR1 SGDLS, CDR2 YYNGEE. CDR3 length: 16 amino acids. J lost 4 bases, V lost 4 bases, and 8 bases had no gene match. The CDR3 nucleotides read TGTGCCAGCAGCACCTGGACTAGCGGGAGCCTGTACGAGCAGTACTTC. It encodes CASSTWTSGSLYEQYF.

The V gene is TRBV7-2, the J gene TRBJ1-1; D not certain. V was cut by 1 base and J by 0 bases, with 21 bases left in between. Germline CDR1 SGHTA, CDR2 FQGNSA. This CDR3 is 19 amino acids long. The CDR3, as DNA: TGTGCCAGCAGCTTAGGTGGGTTCGAGGGCTGGGTAATGAACACTGAAGCTTTCTTT. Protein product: CASSLGGFEGWVMNTEAFF.

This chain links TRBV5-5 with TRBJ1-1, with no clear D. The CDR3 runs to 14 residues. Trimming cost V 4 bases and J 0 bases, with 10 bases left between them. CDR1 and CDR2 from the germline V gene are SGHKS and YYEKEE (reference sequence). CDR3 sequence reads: CASSPRAVNTEAFF. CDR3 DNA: TGTGCCAGCAGCCCGCGGGCAGTGAACACTGAAGCTTTCTTT.

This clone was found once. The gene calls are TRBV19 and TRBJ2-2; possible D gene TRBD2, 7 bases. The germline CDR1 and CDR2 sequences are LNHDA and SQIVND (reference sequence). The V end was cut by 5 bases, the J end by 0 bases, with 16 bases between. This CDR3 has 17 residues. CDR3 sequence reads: CASSLGGGRANTGELFF. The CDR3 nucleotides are TGTGCCAGTAGTCTGGGGGGGGGCAGGGCGAACACCGGGGAGCTGTTTTTT.